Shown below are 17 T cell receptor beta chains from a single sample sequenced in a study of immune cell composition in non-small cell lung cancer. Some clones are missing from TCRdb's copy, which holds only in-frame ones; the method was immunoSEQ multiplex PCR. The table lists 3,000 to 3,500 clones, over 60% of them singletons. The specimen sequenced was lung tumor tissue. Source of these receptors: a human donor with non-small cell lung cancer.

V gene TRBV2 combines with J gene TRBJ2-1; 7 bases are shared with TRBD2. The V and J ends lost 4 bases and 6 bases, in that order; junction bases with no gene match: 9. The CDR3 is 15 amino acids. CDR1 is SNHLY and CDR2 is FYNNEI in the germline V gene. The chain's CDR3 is CASSGGSGEGNEQFF. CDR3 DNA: TGTGCCAGCAGTGGGGGAAGCGGGGAGGGCAATGAGCAGTTCTTC.

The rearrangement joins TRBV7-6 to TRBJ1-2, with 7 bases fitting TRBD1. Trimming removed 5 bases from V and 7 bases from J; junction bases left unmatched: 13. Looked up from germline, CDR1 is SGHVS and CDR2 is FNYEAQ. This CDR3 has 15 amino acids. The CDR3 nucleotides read TGTGCCAGCAGCCCATATGGAGGGGGCCCGGGTGGCTACACCTTC. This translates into CASSPYGGGPGGYTF. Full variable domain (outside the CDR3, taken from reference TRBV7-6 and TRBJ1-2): GAGVSQSPRYKVTKRGQDVALRCDPISGHVSLYWYRQALGQGPEFLTYFNYEAQQDKSGLPNDRFSAERPEGSISTLTIQRTEQRDSAMYRCASSPYGGGPGGYTFGSGTRLTVV.

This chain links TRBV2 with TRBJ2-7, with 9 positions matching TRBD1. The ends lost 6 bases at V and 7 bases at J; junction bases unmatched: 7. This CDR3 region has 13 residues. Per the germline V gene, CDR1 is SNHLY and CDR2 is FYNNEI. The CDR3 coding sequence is TGTGCCAGCAGCGGACAGGGGAGAGGTGAGCAGTACTTC. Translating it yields CASSGQGRGEQYF. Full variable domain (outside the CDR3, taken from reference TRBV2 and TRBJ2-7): EPEVTQTPSHQVTQMGQEVILRCVPISNHLYFYWYRQILGQKVEFLVSFYNNEISEKSEIFDDQFSVERPDGSNFTLKIRSTKLEDSAMYFCASSGQGRGEQYFGPGTRLTVT.

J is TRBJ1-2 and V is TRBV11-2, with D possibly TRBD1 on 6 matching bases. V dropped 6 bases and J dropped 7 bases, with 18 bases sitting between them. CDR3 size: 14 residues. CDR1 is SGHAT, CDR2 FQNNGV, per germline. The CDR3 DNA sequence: TGTGCCAGCAGGACAGGAGCTACCTCCCGTGGCTACACCTTC. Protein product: CASRTGATSRGYTF. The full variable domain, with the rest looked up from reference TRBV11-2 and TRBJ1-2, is EAGVAQSPRYKIIEKRQSVAFWCNPISGHATLYWYQQILGQGPKLLIQFQNNGVVDDSQLPKDRFSAERLKGVDSTLKIQPAKLEDSAVYLCASRTGATSRGYTFGSGTRLTVV.

CDR3 loop: CASSFSGGPNNEQFF. The CDR3, as DNA: TGTGCCAGCAGCTTTTCCGGGGGGCCCAACAATGAGCAGTTCTTC. The chain recombines TRBV7-6 with TRBJ2-1; TRBD2 is a possible D gene (7 bases). The V and J ends lost 3 bases and 5 bases respectively, with 14 bases between them. CDR1 SGHVS and CDR2 FNYEAQ come from the germline V gene. The CDR3 is 15 amino acids. Combining the CDR3 with reference TRBV7-6 and TRBJ2-1 gives the whole variable domain GAGVSQSPRYKVTKRGQDVALRCDPISGHVSLYWYRQALGQGPEFLTYFNYEAQQDKSGLPNDRFSAERPEGSISTLTIQRTEQRDSAMYRCASSFSGGPNNEQFFGPGTRLTVL.

The CDR3 spells CASSARTGATEQYF. CDR3 DNA sequence: TGCGCCAGCAGCGCCCGGACAGGGGCTACGGAGCAGTACTTC. The chain recombines TRBV5-1 with TRBJ2-7; 9 bases agree with TRBD1. Germline-derived CDR1 and CDR2 are SGHRS and YFSETQ. This CDR3 spans 14 amino acids. V shed 4 bases, J shed 7 bases, and the junction held 9 bases outside the gene matches.

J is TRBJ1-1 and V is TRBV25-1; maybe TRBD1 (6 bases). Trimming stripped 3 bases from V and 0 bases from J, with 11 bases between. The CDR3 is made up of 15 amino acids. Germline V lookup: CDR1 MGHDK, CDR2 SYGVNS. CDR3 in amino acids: CASSEWDNLNTEAFF. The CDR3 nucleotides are TGTGCCAGCAGTGAGTGGGACAATCTGAACACTGAAGCTTTCTTT.

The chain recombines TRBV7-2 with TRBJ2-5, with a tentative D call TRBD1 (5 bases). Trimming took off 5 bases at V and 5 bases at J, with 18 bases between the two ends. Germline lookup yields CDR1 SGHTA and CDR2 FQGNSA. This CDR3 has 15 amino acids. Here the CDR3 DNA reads TGTGCCAGCAGCCCCCCGGCTCAGGGTTGGGAGACCCAGTACTTC. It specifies CASSPPAQGWETQYF. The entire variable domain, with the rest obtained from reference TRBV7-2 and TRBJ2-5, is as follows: GAGVSQSPSNKVTEKGKDVELRCDPISGHTALYWYRQSLGQGLEFLIYFQGNSAPDKSGLPSDRFSAERTGGSVSTLTIQRTQQEDSAVYLCASSPPAQGWETQYFGPGTRLLVL.

CDR3 nucleotides: TGTGCCAGCAGCCTAGACAGGGGGCAGGGCATTGCCGGGGAGCTGTTTTTT. This encodes CASSLDRGQGIAGELFF. The chain has TRBV7-2 and TRBJ2-2; 10 bases map to TRBD1. CDR1 is SGHTA, CDR2 FQGNSA, per germline. The trim removed 5 bases at V and 6 bases at J, leaving 12 bases unmatched. This CDR3 has 17 amino acids.

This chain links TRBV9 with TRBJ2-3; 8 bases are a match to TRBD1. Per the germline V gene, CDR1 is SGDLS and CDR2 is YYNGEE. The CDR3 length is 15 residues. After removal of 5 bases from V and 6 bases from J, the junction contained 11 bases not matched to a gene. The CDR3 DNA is TGTGCCAGCAGTTGGACAGGGTTGGGGCAGGATACGCAGTATTTT. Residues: CASSWTGLGQDTQYF.

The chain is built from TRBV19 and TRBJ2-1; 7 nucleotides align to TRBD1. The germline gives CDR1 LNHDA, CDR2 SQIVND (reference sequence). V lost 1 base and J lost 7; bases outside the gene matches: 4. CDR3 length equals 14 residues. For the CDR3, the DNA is TGTGCCAGTAGTATAGCCGCGACAGGGAATGAGCAGTTCTTC. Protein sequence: CASSIAATGNEQFF.

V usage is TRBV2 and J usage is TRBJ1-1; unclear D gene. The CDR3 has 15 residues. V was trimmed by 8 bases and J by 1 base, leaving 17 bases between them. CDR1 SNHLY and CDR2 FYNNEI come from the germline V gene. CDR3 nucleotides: TGTGCCAGCGGCCAGGACTACGCCTCGAACACTGAAGCTTTCTTT. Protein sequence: CASGQDYASNTEAFF.

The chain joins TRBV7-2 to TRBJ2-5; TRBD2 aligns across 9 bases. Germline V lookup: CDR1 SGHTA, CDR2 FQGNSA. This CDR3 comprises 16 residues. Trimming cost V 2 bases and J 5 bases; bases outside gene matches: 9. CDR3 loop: CASSLQRGGAAETQYF. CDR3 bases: TGTGCCAGCAGCTTACAGCGCGGGGGGGCCGCGGAGACCCAGTACTTC.

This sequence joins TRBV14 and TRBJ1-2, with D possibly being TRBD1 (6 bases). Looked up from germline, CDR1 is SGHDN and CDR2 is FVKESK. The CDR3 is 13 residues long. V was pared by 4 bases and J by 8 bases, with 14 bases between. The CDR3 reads CASSRRPGDGYTF. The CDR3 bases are TGTGCCAGCAGCCGAAGACCAGGGGACGGCTACACCTTC. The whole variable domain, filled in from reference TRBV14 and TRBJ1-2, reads EAGVTQFPSHSVIEKGQTVTLRCDPISGHDNLYWYRRVMGKEIKFLLHFVKESKQDESGMPNNRFLAERTGGTYSTLKVQPAELEDSGVYFCASSRRPGDGYTFGSGTRLTVV.

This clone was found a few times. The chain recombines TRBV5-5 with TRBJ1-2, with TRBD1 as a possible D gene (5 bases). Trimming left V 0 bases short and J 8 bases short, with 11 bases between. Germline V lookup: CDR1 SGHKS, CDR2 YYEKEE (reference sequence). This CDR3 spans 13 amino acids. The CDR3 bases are TGTGCCAGCAGCTTGGTACAGGAAAGAGGCTACACCTTC. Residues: CASSLVQERGYTF.

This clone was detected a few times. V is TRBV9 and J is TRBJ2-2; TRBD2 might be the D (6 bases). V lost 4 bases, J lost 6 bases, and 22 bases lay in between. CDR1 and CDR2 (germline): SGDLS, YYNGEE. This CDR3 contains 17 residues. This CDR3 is CASSIRRGGAGSGELFF. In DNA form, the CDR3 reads TGTGCCAGCAGCATACGTCGAGGAGGGGCGGGTTCCGGGGAGCTGTTTTTT.

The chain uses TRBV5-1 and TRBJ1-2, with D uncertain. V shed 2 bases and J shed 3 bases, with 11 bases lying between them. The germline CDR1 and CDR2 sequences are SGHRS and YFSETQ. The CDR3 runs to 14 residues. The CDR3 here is CASSFLTQDYGYTF. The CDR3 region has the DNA TGCGCCAGCAGCTTTTTGACGCAGGACTATGGCTACACCTTC.